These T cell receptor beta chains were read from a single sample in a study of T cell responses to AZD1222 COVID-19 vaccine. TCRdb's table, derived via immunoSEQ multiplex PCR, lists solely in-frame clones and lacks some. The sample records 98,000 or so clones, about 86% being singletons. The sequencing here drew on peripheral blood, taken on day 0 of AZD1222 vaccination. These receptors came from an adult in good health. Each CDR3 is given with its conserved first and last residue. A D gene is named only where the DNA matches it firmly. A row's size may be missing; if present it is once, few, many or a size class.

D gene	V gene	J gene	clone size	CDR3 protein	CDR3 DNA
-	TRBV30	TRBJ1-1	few	CAWSTRTVNMNTEAFF	TGTGCCTGGAGTACAAGGACCGTTAACATGAACACTGAAGCTTTCTTT
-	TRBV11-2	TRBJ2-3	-	CASSTRDPRETSTDTQYF	TGTGCCAGCAGCACCCGGGACCCCCGGGAGACTAGCACAGATACGCAGTATTTT
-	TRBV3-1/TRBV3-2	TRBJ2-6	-	CASSQREKTSGANVLTF	TGTGCCAGCAGCCAACGGGAGAAGACCTCTGGGGCCAACGTCCTGACTTTC
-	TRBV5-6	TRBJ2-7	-	CASKGSYEQYF	TGTGCCAGCAAAGGTTCCTACGAGCAGTACTTC
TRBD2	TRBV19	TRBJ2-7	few	CASSQRGTLSSYEQYF	TGTGCCAGTAGCCAGCGGGGGACACTTAGCTCCTACGAGCAGTACTTC
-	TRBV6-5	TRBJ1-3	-	CATKGDGPKGNTIYF	TGTGCCACAAAAGGGGACGGCCCGAAGGGAAACACCATATATTTT
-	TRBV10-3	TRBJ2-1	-	CAISKDNEQFF	TGTGCCATCAGTAAAGACAATGAGCAGTTCTTC
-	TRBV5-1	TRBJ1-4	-	CASSLDRVDEKLFF	TGCGCCAGCAGCTTGGACAGGGTTGACGAAAAACTGTTTTTT
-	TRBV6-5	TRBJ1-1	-	CASRGTGLVTEAFF	TGTGCCAGCAGGGGTACGGGTTTAGTCACTGAAGCTTTCTTT
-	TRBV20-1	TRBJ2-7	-	CSASDSYEQYF	TGCAGTGCTAGTGACAGCTACGAGCAGTACTTC
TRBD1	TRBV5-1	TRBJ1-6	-	CASKTGTGASPLHF	TGCGCCAGCAAAACCGGGACAGGGGCCTCACCCCTCCACTTT
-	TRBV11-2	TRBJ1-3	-	CASSLSTASGNTIYF	TGTGCCAGCAGCCTCAGCACCGCATCTGGAAACACCATATATTTT
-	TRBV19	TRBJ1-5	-	CASSIGDRNQPQHF	TGTGCCAGTAGTATAGGGGACCGAAATCAGCCCCAGCATTTT
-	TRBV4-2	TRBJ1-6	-	CASSQEVKGWSPLHF	TGTGCCAGCAGCCAAGAGGTGAAGGGGTGGTCACCCCTCCACTTT
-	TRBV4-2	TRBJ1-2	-	CASSQEEAGLNTF	TGTGCCAGCAGCCAAGAGGAGGCCGGCTTAAACACCTTC
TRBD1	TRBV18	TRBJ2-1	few	CASSRPGQGANEQFF	TGTGCCAGCTCTCGACCGGGACAGGGGGCAAATGAGCAGTTCTTC
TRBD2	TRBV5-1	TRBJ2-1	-	CASSLSGVPNEQFF	TGCGCCAGCAGCTTGAGCGGGGTTCCCAATGAGCAGTTCTTC
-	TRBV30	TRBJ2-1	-	CANRGAGSPNEQFF	TGTGCTAATAGGGGGGCGGGGAGCCCCAATGAGCAGTTCTTC
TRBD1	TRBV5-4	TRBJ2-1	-	CASSWGQGANNEQFF	TGTGCCAGCAGCTGGGGACAGGGGGCGAACAATGAGCAGTTCTTC
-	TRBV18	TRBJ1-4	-	CASSPGGEKLFF	TGTGCCAGCTCACCGGGGGGTGAAAAACTGTTTTTT
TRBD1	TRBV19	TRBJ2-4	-	CASSTTGQEIAKNIQYF	TGTGCCAGTAGTACCACGGGACAGGAGATAGCCAAAAACATTCAGTACTTC
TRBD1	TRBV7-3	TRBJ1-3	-	CASSAKPGGAGNTIYF	TGTGCCAGCAGCGCCAAGCCAGGGGGGGCTGGAAACACCATATATTTT
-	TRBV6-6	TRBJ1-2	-	CASSYRGGRSYYGYTF	TGTGCCAGCAGTTACAGGGGGGGCAGAAGTTACTATGGCTACACCTTC
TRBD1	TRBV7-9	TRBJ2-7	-	CASSPGTGSYEQYF	TGTGCCAGCAGCCCCGGGACAGGGTCCTACGAGCAGTACTTC
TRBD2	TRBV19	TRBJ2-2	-	CASRGTPTGGAGELFF	TGTGCCAGTAGAGGTACTCCGACGGGGGGGGCCGGGGAGCTGTTTTTT
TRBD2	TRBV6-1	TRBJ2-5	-	CASSVIAGGPLDQETQYF	TGTGCCAGCAGTGTGATAGCGGGGGGGCCGCTTGATCAAGAGACCCAGTACTTC
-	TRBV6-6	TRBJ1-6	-	CASSPGQPSSYNSPLHF	TGTGCCAGCAGTCCTGGACAGCCGAGCTCCTATAATTCACCCCTCCACTTT
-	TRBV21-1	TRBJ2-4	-	CASSARASGGRNIQYF	TGTGCCAGCAGCGCCCGGGCTAGCGGGGGGAGGAACATTCAGTACTTC